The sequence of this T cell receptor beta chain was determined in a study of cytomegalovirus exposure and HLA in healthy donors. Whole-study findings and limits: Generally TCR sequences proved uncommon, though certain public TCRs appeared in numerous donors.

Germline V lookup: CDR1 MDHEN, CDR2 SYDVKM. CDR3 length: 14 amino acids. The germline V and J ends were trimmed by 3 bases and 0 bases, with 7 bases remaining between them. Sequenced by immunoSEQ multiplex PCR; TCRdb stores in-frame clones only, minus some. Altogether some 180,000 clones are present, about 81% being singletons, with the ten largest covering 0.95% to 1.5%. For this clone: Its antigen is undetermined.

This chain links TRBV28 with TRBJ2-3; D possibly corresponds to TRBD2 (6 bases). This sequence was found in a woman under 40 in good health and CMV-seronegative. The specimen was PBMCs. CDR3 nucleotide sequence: TGTGCCAGCAGTTTTAGCGGAAGCACAGATACGCAGTATTTT. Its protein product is CASSFSGSTDTQYF.